Listed below are T cell receptor beta chains from one sample, sequenced in a study of PD-L1 blockade in urothelial cancer. The data were produced by immunoSEQ multiplex PCR, yet TCRdb's version contains in-frame clones alone and is incomplete. This repertoire shows 35,000 to 45,000 clones, around 90% found once; its top ten account for 11% to 15%. The sequences come from PBMCs, collected around atezolizumab (anti-PD-L1) treatment. The receptors stem from a woman aged 60 to 75 with urothelial cancer. The CDR3 runs from the conserved cysteine through the conserved F or W. A D gene is named only where the DNA matches it firmly. Not all rows give a size; the values are once, few, many and, for expanded clones, a class.

cdr3_nt	cdr3_aa	d_call	v_call	j_call	clone_size
TGTGCCAGCAGCCCCCGGCAGGGGGCGAGCTACGAGCAGTACTTC	CASSPRQGASYEQYF	TRBD1	TRBV9	TRBJ2-7	few
TGTGCCAGCAGCTTGTACAGGGCCAATGAGCAGTTCTTC	CASSLYRANEQFF	NA	TRBV7-9	TRBJ2-1	NA
TGTGCCAGCAGTGTCCACAGGACCGACATCAATGAGCAGTTCTTC	CASSVHRTDINEQFF	NA	TRBV9	TRBJ2-1	NA
TGTGCCAGCAGCCAAGTCGTCGGTAGCGGGGGGACGAACACCGGGGAGCTGTTTTTT	CASSQVVGSGGTNTGELFF	TRBD2	TRBV4-2	TRBJ2-2	NA
TGCGCCAGCAGACAACCCACAGGGGTGAAACTGTTTTTT	CASRQPTGVKLFF	TRBD1	TRBV23-1	TRBJ1-4	NA
TGTGCCAGCAGCCATGGGAGGAGTACGCAGTATTTT	CASSHGRSTQYF	NA	TRBV7-2	TRBJ2-3	NA
TGTGCCAGCAGCCCGGGGCCGGGACAGAGTTCACCCCTCCACTTT	CASSPGPGQSSPLHF	TRBD1	TRBV2	TRBJ1-6	NA
TGCAGCGTTGGGGGGGGGCTTTCCTACGAGCAGTACTTC	CSVGGGLSYEQYF	NA	TRBV29-1	TRBJ2-7	NA
TGTGCCAGCAGCTCGGGACTAGCGGGCAGTTATGAGCAGTTCTTC	CASSSGLAGSYEQFF	TRBD2	TRBV7-2	TRBJ2-1	NA
TGCGCCAGCAGCTTGGTGAGGGGGATGGGGGAGACCCAGTACTTC	CASSLVRGMGETQYF	NA	TRBV5-1	TRBJ2-5	NA
TGTGCCAGCAGTTTACAGGGGGCCACTGAAGCTTTCTTT	CASSLQGATEAFF	TRBD1	TRBV11-3	TRBJ1-1	NA
TGTGCCAGCTCACCAGGAGCACCGAACACCGGGGAGCTGTTTTTT	CASSPGAPNTGELFF	NA	TRBV18	TRBJ2-2	once
TGCGCCAGCAGCCAAGATCTGCTAGCGGAGTTCTCTCACACAGATACGCAGTATTTT	CASSQDLLAEFSHTDTQYF	TRBD2	TRBV4-3	TRBJ2-3	NA
TGTGCCAGTAGTATAACGGTTTCTGGAAACACCATATATTTT	CASSITVSGNTIYF	NA	TRBV19	TRBJ1-3	NA
TGTGCCAGCAGTTACAGGTCGGGGATGAACACTGAAGCTTTCTTT	CASSYRSGMNTEAFF	NA	TRBV6-5	TRBJ1-1	once
TGTGCCAGCAGCCCGAGGAGCAACACTGAAGCTTTCTTT	CASSPRSNTEAFF	NA	TRBV13	TRBJ1-1	NA
TGTGCCAGCAGCGTAGTACCAGAAGACAGGAGATCAACTAATGAAAAACTGTTTTTT	CASSVVPEDRRSTNEKLFF	NA	TRBV9	TRBJ1-4	NA
TGTGCCAGCATAAGAGGTGATACGCAGTATTTT	CASIRGDTQYF	NA	TRBV21-1	TRBJ2-3	NA